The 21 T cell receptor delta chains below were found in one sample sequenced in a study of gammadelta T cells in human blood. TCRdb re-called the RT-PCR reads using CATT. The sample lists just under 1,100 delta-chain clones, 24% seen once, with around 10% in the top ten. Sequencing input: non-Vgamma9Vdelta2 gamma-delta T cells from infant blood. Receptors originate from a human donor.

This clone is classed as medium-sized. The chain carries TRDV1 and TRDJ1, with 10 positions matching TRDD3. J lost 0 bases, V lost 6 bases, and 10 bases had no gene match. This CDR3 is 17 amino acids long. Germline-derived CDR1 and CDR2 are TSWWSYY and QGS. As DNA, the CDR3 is TGTGCTCTTGGTTACATAGTGGGGGATACCTACACCGATAAACTCATCTTT. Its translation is CALGYIVGDTYTDKLIF.

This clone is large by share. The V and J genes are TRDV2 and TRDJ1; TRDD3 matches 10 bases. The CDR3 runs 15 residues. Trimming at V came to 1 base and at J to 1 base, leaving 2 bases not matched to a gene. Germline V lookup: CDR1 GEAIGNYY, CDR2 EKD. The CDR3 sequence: CACDTGDTITDKLIF. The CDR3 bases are TGTGCCTGTGACACGGGGGATACGATCACCGATAAACTCATCTTT.

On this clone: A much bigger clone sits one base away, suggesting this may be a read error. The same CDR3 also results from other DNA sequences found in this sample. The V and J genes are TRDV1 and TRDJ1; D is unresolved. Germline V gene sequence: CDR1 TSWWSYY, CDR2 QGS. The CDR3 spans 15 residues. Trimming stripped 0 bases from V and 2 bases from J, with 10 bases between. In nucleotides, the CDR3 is TGTGCTCTTGGGGAACTCGACATGTGTACCGATAAACTCATCTTT. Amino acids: CALGELDMCTDKLIF.

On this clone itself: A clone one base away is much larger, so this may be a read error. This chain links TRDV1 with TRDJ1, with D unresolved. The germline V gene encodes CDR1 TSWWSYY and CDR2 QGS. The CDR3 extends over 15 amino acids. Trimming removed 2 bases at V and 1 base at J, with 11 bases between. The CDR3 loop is CALGEFDMCTDKLIF. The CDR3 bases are TGTGCTCTTGGGGAATTCGACATGTGCACCGATAAACTCATCTTT.

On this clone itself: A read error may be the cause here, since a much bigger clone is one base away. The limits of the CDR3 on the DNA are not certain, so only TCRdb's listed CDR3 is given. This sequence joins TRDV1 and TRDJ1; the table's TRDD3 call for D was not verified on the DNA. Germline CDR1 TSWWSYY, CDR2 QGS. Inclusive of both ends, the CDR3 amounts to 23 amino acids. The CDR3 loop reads CALGELEVGWGIPLGRYTDKRIF.

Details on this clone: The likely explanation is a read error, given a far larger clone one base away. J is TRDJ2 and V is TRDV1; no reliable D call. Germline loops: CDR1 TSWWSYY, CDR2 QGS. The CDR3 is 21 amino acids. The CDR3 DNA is TGTGCTCTTGGGGAACTCTCCGGTTTTAACTACCCCCCGTTTTTGACAGCACAATTCTTCTTT. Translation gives CALGELSGFNYPPFLTAQFFF.

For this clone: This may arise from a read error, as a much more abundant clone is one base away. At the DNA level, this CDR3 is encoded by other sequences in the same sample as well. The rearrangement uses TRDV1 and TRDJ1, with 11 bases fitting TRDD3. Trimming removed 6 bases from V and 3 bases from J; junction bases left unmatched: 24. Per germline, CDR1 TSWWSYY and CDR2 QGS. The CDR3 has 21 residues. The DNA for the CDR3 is TGTGCTCTTGGTGATTCAACCATTCCCTTCCCTGGGGGATACCGGGCCGATAAACTCATCTTT. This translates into CALGDSTIPFPGGYRADKLIF.

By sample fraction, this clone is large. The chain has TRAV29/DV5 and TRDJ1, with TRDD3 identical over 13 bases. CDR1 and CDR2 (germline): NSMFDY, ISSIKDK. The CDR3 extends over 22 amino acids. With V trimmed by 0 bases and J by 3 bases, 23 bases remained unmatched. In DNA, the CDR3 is TGTGCAGCAAGCGCGTTGCTAGCGGTACTGGGGGATACGCGTATCCAGGCCGATAAACTCATCTTT. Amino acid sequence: CAASALLAVLGDTRIQADKLIF. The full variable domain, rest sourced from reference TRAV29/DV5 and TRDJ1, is DQQVKQNSPSLSVQEGRISILNCDYTNSMFDYFLWYKKYPAEGPTFLISISSIKDKNEDGRFTVFLNKSAKHLSLHIVPSQPGDSAVYFCAASALLAVLGDTRIQADKLIFGKGTRVTVEP.

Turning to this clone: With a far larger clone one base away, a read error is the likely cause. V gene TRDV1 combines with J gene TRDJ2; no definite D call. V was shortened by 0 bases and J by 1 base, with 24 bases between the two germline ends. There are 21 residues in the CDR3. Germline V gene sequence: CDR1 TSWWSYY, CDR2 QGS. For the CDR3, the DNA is TGTGCTCTTGGGGAACTCTCCGGTTGTAACTACCCCCCGTTTTTGACAGCACAACTCTTCTTT. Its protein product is CALGELSGCNYPPFLTAQLFF.

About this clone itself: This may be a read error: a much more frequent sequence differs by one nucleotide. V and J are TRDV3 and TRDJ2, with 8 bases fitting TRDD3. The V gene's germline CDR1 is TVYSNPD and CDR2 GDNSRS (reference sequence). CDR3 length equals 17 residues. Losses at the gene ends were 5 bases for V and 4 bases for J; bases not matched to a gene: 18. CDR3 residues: CARREGDNSRGTAQLFF. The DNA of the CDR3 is TGTGCCCGTCGAGAGGGGGATAATTCCCGGGGGACAGCACAACTCTTCTTT.

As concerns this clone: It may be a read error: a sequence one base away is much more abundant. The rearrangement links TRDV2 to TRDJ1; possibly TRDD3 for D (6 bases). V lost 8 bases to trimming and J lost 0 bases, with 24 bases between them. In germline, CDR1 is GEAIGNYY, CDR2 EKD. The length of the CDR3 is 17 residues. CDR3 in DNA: TGTGCCTACAACGCCCGCTATGGTGGGGATGACACCGATAAACTCATCTTT. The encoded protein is CAYNARYGGDDTDKLIF.

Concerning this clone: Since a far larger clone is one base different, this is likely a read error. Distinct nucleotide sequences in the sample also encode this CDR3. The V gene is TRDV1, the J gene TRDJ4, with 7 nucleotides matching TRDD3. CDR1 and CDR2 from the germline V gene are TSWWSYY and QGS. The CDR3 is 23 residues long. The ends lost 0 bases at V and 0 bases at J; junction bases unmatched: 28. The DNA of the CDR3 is TGTGCTCTTGGGGAACTCGCTTGGGGTGGAGGGCCCCGTGGGGGACGCCCGGCCAGACCCCTGATCTTT. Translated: CALGELAWGGGPRGGRPARPLIF.

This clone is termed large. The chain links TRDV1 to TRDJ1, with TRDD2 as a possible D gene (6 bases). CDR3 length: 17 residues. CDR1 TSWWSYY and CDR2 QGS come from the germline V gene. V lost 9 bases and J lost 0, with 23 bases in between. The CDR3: CALSPTFRVGYTDKLIF. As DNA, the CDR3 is TGTGCTCTCTCCCCGACCTTCCGGGTGGGATACACCGATAAACTCATCTTT.

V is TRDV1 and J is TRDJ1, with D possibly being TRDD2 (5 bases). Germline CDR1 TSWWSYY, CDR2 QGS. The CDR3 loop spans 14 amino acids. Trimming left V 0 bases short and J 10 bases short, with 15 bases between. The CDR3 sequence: CALGELIPRVVLIF. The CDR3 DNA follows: TGTGCTCTTGGGGAACTGATTCCTCGGGTAGTACTCATCTTT.

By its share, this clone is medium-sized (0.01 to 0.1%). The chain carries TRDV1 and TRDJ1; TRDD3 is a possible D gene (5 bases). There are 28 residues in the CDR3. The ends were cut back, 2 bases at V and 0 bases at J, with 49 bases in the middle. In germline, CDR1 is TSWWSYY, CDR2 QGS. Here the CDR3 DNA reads TGTGCTCTTGGGGAAAAACGTTTTGCTCCTCGAGCTTACTGGATATCCAATACGAGGTCTCGGTACACCGATAAACTCATCTTT. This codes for CALGEKRFAPRAYWISNTRSRYTDKLIF.

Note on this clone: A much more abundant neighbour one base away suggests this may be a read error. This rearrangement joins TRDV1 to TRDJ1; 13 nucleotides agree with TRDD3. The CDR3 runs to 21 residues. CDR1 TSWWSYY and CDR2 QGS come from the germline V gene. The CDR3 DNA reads TGTGCTCTTGAGGAACTCGCTTCCCCTACAGATACTGGGGGATACGCCGATAAACTCATCTTT. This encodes CALEELASPTDTGGYADKLIF.

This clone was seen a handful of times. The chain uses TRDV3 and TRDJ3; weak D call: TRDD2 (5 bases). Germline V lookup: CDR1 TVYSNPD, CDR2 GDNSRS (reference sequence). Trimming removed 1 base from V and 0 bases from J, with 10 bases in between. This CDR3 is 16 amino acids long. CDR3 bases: TGTGCCTTTACTTCCCCCGGCTCCTGGGACACCCGACAGATGTTTTTC. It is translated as CAFTSPGSWDTRQMFF. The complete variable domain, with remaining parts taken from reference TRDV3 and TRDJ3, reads CDKVTQSSPDQTVASGSEVVLLCTYDTVYSNPDLFWYRIRPDYSFQFVFYGDNSRSEGADFTQGRFSVKHILTQKAFHLVISPVRTEDSATYYCAFTSPGSWDTRQMFFGTGIKLFVEP.

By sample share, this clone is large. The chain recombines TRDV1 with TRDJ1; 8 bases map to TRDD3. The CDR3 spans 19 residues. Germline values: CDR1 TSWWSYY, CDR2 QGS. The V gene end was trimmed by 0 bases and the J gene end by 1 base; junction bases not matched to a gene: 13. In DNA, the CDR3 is TGTGCTCTTGGGGAACTACGACGGGGGTACTGGGGGGTCACCGATAAACTCATCTTT. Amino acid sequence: CALGELRRGYWGVTDKLIF.

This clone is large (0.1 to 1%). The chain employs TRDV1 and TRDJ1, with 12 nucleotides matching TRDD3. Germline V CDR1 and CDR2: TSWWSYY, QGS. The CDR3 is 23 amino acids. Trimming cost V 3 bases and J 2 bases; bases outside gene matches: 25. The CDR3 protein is CALGDRFLSDMKLGDTWTDKLIF. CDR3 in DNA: TGTGCTCTTGGGGATCGATTCCTATCCGACATGAAACTGGGGGATACATGGACCGATAAACTCATCTTT.

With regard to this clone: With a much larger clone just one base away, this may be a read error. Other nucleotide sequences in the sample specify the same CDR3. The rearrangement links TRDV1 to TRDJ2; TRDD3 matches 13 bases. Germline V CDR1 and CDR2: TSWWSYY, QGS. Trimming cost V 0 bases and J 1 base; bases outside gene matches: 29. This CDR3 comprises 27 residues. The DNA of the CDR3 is TGTGCTCTTGGGGAACTGGTCCGACCCTCCGTCGTACTGGGGGATACGCGCTTCATCATTTTGACAGCACAACTCTTCTTT. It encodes CALGELVRPSVVLGDTRFIILTAQLFF.

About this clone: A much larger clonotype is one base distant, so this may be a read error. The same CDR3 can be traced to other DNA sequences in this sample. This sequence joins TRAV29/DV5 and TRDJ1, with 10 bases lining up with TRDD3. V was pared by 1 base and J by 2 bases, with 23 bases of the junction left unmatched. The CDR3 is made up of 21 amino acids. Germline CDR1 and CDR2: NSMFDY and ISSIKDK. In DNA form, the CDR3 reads TGTGCAGCAAGCAAATTACGCTCTCCTTTACTGGGGGATCCCTATACCGATAAACTCATCTTT. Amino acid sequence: CAASKLRSPLLGDPYTDKLIF.